This is a list of T cell receptor beta chains from one sample in a study of cytomegalovirus exposure and HLA in healthy donors. TCRdb's table, derived via immunoSEQ multiplex PCR, lists solely in-frame clones and lacks some. Among some 200,000 clones listed, around 80% were seen once. The sequenced sample was PBMCs. These receptors all stem from a man aged 35 to 55 in good health and CMV-seropositive. The CDR3 runs from the conserved cysteine through the conserved F or W. The D gene is left open where the match is weak. Only some rows state a clone size, as once, few, many or a class for expanded clones.

D gene: TRBD2; J gene: TRBJ2-3; clone size: .; V gene: TRBV10-3; CDR3 DNA: TGTGCCATCAGTGAGACGACTAGCGGGCGTAGCACAGATACGCAGTATTTT; CDR3 protein: CAISETTSGRSTDTQYF
D gene: .; J gene: TRBJ1-5; clone size: .; V gene: TRBV6-6; CDR3 DNA: TGTGCCAGCAGTCCCACGGTACGTTCGCCCCAGCATTTT; CDR3 protein: CASSPTVRSPQHF
D gene: .; J gene: TRBJ2-7; clone size: .; V gene: TRBV5-1; CDR3 DNA: TGCGCCAGCAGCTTATCGGGACATTACGAGCAGTACTTC; CDR3 protein: CASSLSGHYEQYF
D gene: TRBD2; J gene: TRBJ2-3; clone size: .; V gene: TRBV18; CDR3 DNA: TGTGCCAGCTCACCAATCGCGGGGGGCCAGGATACGCAGTATTTT; CDR3 protein: CASSPIAGGQDTQYF
D gene: .; J gene: TRBJ2-7; clone size: few; V gene: TRBV11-2; CDR3 DNA: TGTGCCAGCAGCCAAATCAGGGGCTCCTACGAGCAGTACTTC; CDR3 protein: CASSQIRGSYEQYF
D gene: TRBD2; J gene: TRBJ2-1; clone size: .; V gene: TRBV7-2; CDR3 DNA: TGTGCCAGCAGCCCGGGACTAGCGCTCGCCTACAATGAGCAGTTCTTC; CDR3 protein: CASSPGLALAYNEQFF
D gene: TRBD2; J gene: TRBJ2-2; clone size: .; V gene: TRBV10-2; CDR3 DNA: TGCGCCAGCCGGTTACTAGCGGGGGGCCAAAACACCGGGGAGCTGTTTTTT; CDR3 protein: CASRLLAGGQNTGELFF
D gene: .; J gene: TRBJ1-2; clone size: .; V gene: TRBV29-1; CDR3 DNA: TGCAGCGTTGTGGCAGGGAATGGCTACACCTTC; CDR3 protein: CSVVAGNGYTF
D gene: TRBD1; J gene: TRBJ2-5; clone size: .; V gene: TRBV2; CDR3 DNA: TGTGCCAGCAGTGAAGTTTCAGGGGGCGAGACCCAGTACTTC; CDR3 protein: CASSEVSGGETQYF
D gene: .; J gene: TRBJ2-6; clone size: .; V gene: TRBV10-1; CDR3 DNA: TGCGCCAGCAGTGAAATGGACAGTGCCAGCCGGGCCAACGTCCTGACTTTC; CDR3 protein: CASSEMDSASRANVLTF
D gene: .; J gene: TRBJ2-4; clone size: once; V gene: TRBV5-1; CDR3 DNA: TGCGCCAGCAGTGAAACGGAAAACATTCAGTACTTC; CDR3 protein: CASSETENIQYF
D gene: .; J gene: TRBJ2-7; clone size: .; V gene: TRBV19; CDR3 DNA: TGTGCCAGTAGTATAAAACAGAGCTCCTACGAGCAGTACTTC; CDR3 protein: CASSIKQSSYEQYF
D gene: TRBD1; J gene: TRBJ2-7; clone size: .; V gene: TRBV2; CDR3 DNA: TGTGCCAGCAGCTTAGACGGGACAGGGCTTGACGAGCAGTACTTC; CDR3 protein: CASSLDGTGLDEQYF
D gene: .; J gene: TRBJ2-7; clone size: .; V gene: TRBV9; CDR3 DNA: TGTGCCAGCAGCGTAGATATGAGCGCCGCCTACGAGCAGTACTTC; CDR3 protein: CASSVDMSAAYEQYF
D gene: TRBD2; J gene: TRBJ2-3; clone size: once; V gene: TRBV28; CDR3 DNA: TGTGCCAGCAGGGGGGCGGGGGGGAATACAGATACGCAGTATTTT; CDR3 protein: CASRGAGGNTDTQYF
D gene: TRBD2; J gene: TRBJ2-2; clone size: .; V gene: TRBV5-4; CDR3 DNA: TGTGCCAGCAGCTTCTTTAGCGGGGGGTCGAACACCGGGGAGCTGTTTTTT; CDR3 protein: CASSFFSGGSNTGELFF
D gene: .; J gene: TRBJ1-2; clone size: few; V gene: TRBV6-4; CDR3 DNA: TGTGCCAGCAGTCCCACCCCGGCGGGGGGAAACTATGGCTACACCTTC; CDR3 protein: CASSPTPAGGNYGYTF